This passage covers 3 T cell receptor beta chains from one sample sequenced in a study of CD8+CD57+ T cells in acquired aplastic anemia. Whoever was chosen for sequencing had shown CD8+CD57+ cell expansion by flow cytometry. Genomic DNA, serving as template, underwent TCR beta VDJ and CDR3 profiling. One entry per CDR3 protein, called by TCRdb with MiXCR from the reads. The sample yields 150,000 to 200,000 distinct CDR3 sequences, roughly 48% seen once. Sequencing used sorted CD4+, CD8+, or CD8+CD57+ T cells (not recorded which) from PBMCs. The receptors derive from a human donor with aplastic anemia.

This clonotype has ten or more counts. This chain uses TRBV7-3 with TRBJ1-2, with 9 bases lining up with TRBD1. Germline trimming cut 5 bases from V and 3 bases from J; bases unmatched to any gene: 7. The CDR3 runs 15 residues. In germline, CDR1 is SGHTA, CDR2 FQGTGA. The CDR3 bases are TGTGCCAGCAGCCCCACCACAGGGGGCGACTATGGCTACACCTTC. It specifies CASSPTTGGDYGYTF.

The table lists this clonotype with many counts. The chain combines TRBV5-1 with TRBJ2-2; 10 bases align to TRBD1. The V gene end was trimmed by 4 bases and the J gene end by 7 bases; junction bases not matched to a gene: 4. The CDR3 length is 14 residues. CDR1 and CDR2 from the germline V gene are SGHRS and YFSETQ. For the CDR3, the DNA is TGCGCCAGCAGCGAGGGACAGGGGCTCGGGGAGCTGTTTTTT. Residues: CASSEGQGLGELFF. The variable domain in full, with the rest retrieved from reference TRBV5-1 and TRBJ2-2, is KAGVTQTPRYLIKTRGQQVTLSCSPISGHRSVSWYQQTPGQGLQFLFEYFSETQRNKGNFPGRFSGRQFSNSRSEMNVSTLELGDSALYLCASSEGQGLGELFFGEGSRLTVL.

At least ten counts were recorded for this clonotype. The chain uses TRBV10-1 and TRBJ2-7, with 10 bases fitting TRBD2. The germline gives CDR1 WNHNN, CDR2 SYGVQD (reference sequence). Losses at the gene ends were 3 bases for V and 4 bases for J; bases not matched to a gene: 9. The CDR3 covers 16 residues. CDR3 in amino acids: CASSDHPGLARYEQYF. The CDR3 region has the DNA TGCGCCAGCAGTGACCACCCGGGACTAGCGAGATACGAGCAGTACTTC.